Shown below are 21 T cell receptor beta chains from a single sample sequenced in a study of blood T cell repertoires in COVID-19. Sequencing was performed with immunoSEQ multiplex PCR; in TCRdb, only in-frame clones are kept and a portion is missing. The sample has approximately 150,000 clones, around 84% seen once. Sequences were obtained from peripheral blood. These receptors all come from a woman aged 55-70 years with acute or convalescent COVID-19.

Only a few counts were recorded for this clone. The CDR3 sequence: CAYHRGINSPLHF. Here the CDR3 DNA reads TGTGCCTACCACAGGGGGATCAATTCACCCCTCCACTTT. V is TRBV30 and J is TRBJ1-6, with TRBD1 identical over 8 bases. With 7 bases clipped from V and 7 bases from J, the junction kept 6 bases outside the gene matches. Germline lookup yields CDR1 GTSNPN and CDR2 SVGIG (reference sequence). This CDR3 comprises 13 residues. The full variable domain, its missing parts supplied by reference TRBV30 and TRBJ1-6, is SQTIHQWPATLVQPVGSPLSLECTVEGTSNPNLYWYRQAAGRGLQLLFYSVGIGQISSEVPQNLSASRPQDRQFILSSKKLLLSDSGFYLCAYHRGINSPLHFGNGTRLTVT.

V gene TRBV10-1 combines with J gene TRBJ1-1, with D possibly TRBD1 on 6 matching bases. V was shortened by 6 bases and J by 4 bases, with 9 bases between the two germline ends. Germline CDR1 and CDR2: WNHNN and SYGVQD (reference sequence). The CDR3 length is 12 residues. The CDR3 sequence: CASRGDTTEAFF. The CDR3, as DNA: TGCGCCAGCAGAGGGGACACCACTGAAGCTTTCTTT.

The V gene is TRBV3-1 (or the pseudogene TRBV3-2), the J gene TRBJ2-7; 8 bases match TRBD1. Germline V CDR1 and CDR2: LGHDT, YNNKEL (reference sequence). V was clipped by 4 bases and J by 5 bases; unmatched bases: 7. The CDR3 is 14 amino acids. This CDR3 reads CASSLDRVVDEQYF. The CDR3 DNA is TGTGCCAGCAGCCTGGACAGGGTCGTCGACGAGCAGTACTTC.

The chain joins TRBV21-1 to TRBJ2-7; TRBD1 is the table's D call and was not checked against the DNA. TRBV21-1 constitutes a pseudogene. The CDR3 totals 12 residues. The CDR3 region has the DNA TGTGCCAGCAGCAAACAGGGCTACGAGCAGTACTTC. Translated, it gives CASSKQGYEQYF.

The chain links TRBV2 to TRBJ1-4, with 9 bases fitting TRBD1. J lost 0 bases, V lost 8 bases, and 1 base had no gene match. Germline-derived CDR1 and CDR2 are SNHLY and FYNNEI. The CDR3 is 14 amino acids. In nucleotides, the CDR3 is TGTGCCAGCGGGGACAGGGCAACTAATGAAAAACTGTTTTTT. This translates into CASGDRATNEKLFF.

The gene calls are TRBV5-1 and TRBJ2-1, with a possible D match to TRBD2 (5 bases). CDR1 and CDR2 from the germline V gene are SGHRS and YFSETQ. The CDR3 totals 14 residues. Trimming shortened V by 4 bases and J by 2 bases, and 10 bases separated the two germline ends. The chain's CDR3 is CASSGLNAYNEQFF. CDR3 nucleotides: TGCGCCAGCAGCGGACTGAATGCCTACAATGAGCAGTTCTTC.

V and J are TRBV19 and TRBJ2-3; 9 bases map to TRBD1. The CDR3 spans 15 residues. Per germline, CDR1 LNHDA and CDR2 SQIVND (reference sequence). The trim removed 4 bases at V and 2 bases at J, leaving 4 bases unmatched. In DNA, the CDR3 is TGTGCCAGTAGTAACCGGGACAGGGCCACAGATACGCAGTATTTT. Protein product: CASSNRDRATDTQYF.

The rearrangement links TRBV11-3 to TRBJ1-2; 7 bases match TRBD1. CDR3 length equals 13 residues. J was trimmed by 7 bases and V by 4 bases; bases with no gene match: 6. Germline loops: CDR1 SGHNT, CDR2 YENEEA. The CDR3 DNA sequence: TGTGCCAGCAGCTCGACCGGGACAGCTGGCTACACCTTC. Translating it yields CASSSTGTAGYTF.

The chain joins TRBV18 to TRBJ1-1; the D gene is possibly TRBD1 (6 bases). Germline loops: CDR1 KGHSH, CDR2 LQKENI. This CDR3 contains 17 residues. The ends were cut back, 3 bases at V and 0 bases at J, with 17 bases in the middle. CDR3 in amino acids: CASSPLPSTGMNTEAFF. The CDR3 region has the DNA TGTGCCAGCTCACCCTTACCCTCGACAGGTATGAACACTGAAGCTTTCTTT.

The genes are TRBV2 and TRBJ2-3; a weak D match, TRBD1 (5 bases). The length of the CDR3 is 13 residues. Germline CDR1 and CDR2: SNHLY and FYNNEI. V was trimmed by 9 bases and J by 2 bases, leaving 12 bases between them. Written as DNA, the CDR3 is TGTGCCAGTGAAAGGGGAACCACAGATACGCAGTATTTT. Amino acids: CASERGTTDTQYF.

The chain joins TRBV6-5 to TRBJ1-1, with unresolved D. The CDR3 spans 13 residues. CDR1 MNHEY and CDR2 SVGAGI come from the germline V gene. Trimming pared 2 bases from V and 3 bases from J, leaving 7 bases between. The CDR3 coding sequence is TGTGCCAGCAGTTACGAGCGAGACACTGAAGCTTTCTTT. Its protein is CASSYERDTEAFF.

The CDR3: CASSFAYEQFF. The DNA of the CDR3 is TGTGCCAGCAGTTTCGCGTATGAGCAGTTCTTC. This chain links TRBV27 with TRBJ2-1; D is unclear. Trimming removed 3 bases from V and 8 bases from J, with 5 bases in between. CDR1 and CDR2 from the germline V gene are MNHEY and SMNVEV (reference sequence). The CDR3 is 11 amino acids.

The chain uses TRBV19 and TRBJ1-1; 8 bases fit TRBD1. The CDR3 length is 14 residues. CDR1 is LNHDA, CDR2 SQIVND, per germline (reference sequence). V was clipped by 3 bases and J by 5 bases; unmatched bases: 5. The CDR3 nucleotides read TGTGCCAGTAGTATCGGACAGGGACTAACTGAAGCTTTCTTT. Its protein product is CASSIGQGLTEAFF.

This clone was seen once. This rearrangement joins TRBV30 to TRBJ1-2, with D tentatively TRBD1 (6 bases). Germline assignment: CDR1 GTSNPN and CDR2 SVGIG (reference sequence). CDR3 length: 12 amino acids. Trimming removed 7 bases at V and 8 bases at J, with 17 bases between. DNA of the CDR3: TGTGCCTCTACCCCGGGGGGCTGGGGCTACACCTTC. Translation: CASTPGGWGYTF.

This sequence joins TRBV29-1 and TRBJ1-3; D remains unclear. This CDR3 region has 11 residues. Between the trimmed V and J ends, which lost 1 base and 7 bases, there was a span of 5 bases. The germline CDR1 and CDR2 sequences are SQVTM and ANQGSEA. The CDR3 sequence is CSVEGSNTIYF. CDR3 nucleotide sequence: TGCAGCGTTGAAGGTTCGAACACCATATATTTT.

CDR3 bases: TGCAGCGTCTCGGGGGGAAACAATGAGCAGTTCTTC. Translating it yields CSVSGGNNEQFF. The chain couples TRBV29-1 to TRBJ2-1; 7 positions match TRBD2. Germline V gene sequence: CDR1 SQVTM, CDR2 ANQGSEA. Trimming cost V 6 bases and J 5 bases; bases outside gene matches: 4. The CDR3 runs 12 residues.

V gene TRBV28 combines with J gene TRBJ1-1; maybe TRBD1 (6 bases). The germline V gene encodes CDR1 MDHEN and CDR2 SYDVKM. Between the trimmed V and J ends, which lost 6 bases and 7 bases, there was a span of 12 bases. CDR3 length: 12 residues. CDR3 sequence reads: CASSLGQREAFF. Here the CDR3 DNA reads TGTGCCAGCAGCCTCGGACAGCGTGAAGCTTTCTTT.

The chain joins TRBV11-3 to TRBJ1-1; 7 bases align to TRBD1. CDR1 SGHNT and CDR2 YENEEA come from the germline V gene. The CDR3 extends over 13 amino acids. The ends lost 8 bases at V and 1 base at J; junction bases unmatched: 4. The CDR3 nucleotides are TGTGCCAGCTTGGGACAGCCGAACACTGAAGCTTTCTTT. This gives the protein CASLGQPNTEAFF.

This clone was seen more than once but under ten times. The chain links TRBV7-2 to TRBJ2-6, with a weak D call TRBD2 (5 bases). V gave up 2 bases and J gave up 4 bases, with 6 bases separating them. CDR3 length: 14 amino acids. The germline gives CDR1 SGHTA, CDR2 FQGNSA. As DNA, the CDR3 is TGTGCCAGCAGCTTATCGGGGGGGGCCAACGTCCTGACTTTC. Its protein product is CASSLSGGANVLTF.

The chain uses TRBV7-2 and TRBJ1-5; perhaps TRBD1 as D (6 bases). V shed 5 bases and J shed 7 bases, with 12 bases lying between them. Germline V gene sequence: CDR1 SGHTA, CDR2 FQGNSA. The CDR3 loop spans 13 amino acids. In DNA form, the CDR3 reads TGTGCCAGCAGCCCCGACAGGCGGCAGCCCCAGCATTTT. This encodes CASSPDRRQPQHF.

The chain employs TRBV7-9 and TRBJ1-1; D remains ambiguous. The CDR3 spans 16 residues. Trimming shortened V by 1 base and J by 0 bases, and 12 bases separated the two germline ends. Germline-derived CDR1 and CDR2 are SEHNR and FQNEAQ (reference sequence). The CDR3 sequence: CASSLGREHLNTEAFF. The CDR3 DNA follows: TGTGCCAGCAGCTTAGGACGGGAGCACTTGAACACTGAAGCTTTCTTT.